This T cell receptor beta chain comes out of a study of blood T cell repertoires in COVID-19. The CDR3 consists of 14 residues. CDR1 and CDR2 from the germline V gene are SGHTA and FQGTGA. V lost 5 bases and J lost 1, with 10 bases in between. As processed by the authors: Nucleated cell counts were estimated from reference gene primer amplification. TCRdb's table, derived via immunoSEQ multiplex PCR, lists solely in-frame clones and lacks some. V and J calls plus clone size are reproduced from that table; the DNA served to infer D and trimming. The data hold under 400,000 clones, with about nine tenths observed a single time.

Sequencing input: PBMCs or T cells enriched from blood (not recorded which). This sequence was found in a woman aged 25-40 years who had been exposed to COVID-19. V gene TRBV7-3 combines with J gene TRBJ2-3, with D uncertain. Here the CDR3 DNA reads TGTGCCAGCAGCCCGGCAGGCGGCACAGATACGCAGTATTTT. Its translation: CASSPAGGTDTQYF.